A single sample gave rise to the 25 T cell receptor beta chains below, sequenced in a study of cytomegalovirus exposure and HLA in healthy donors. Researchers ran the PCR with 60 Vbeta and 13 Jbeta primers. The protocol was immunoSEQ multiplex PCR, while the TCRdb copy is restricted to in-frame clones and leaves out a portion. The table lists almost 45,000 clones. Sample: PBMCs. Every receptor here comes from a male donor in good health and CMV-seronegative.

The genes are TRBV2 and TRBJ1-5, with 8 positions matching TRBD1. Unmatched junction bases numbered 1, after V lost 6 bases and J lost 0 bases. This CDR3 is built from 14 residues. CDR1 is SNHLY and CDR2 is FYNNEI in the germline V gene. The DNA for the CDR3 is TGTGCCAGCAGACAGGGGGTTAGCAATCAGCCCCAGCATTTT. Amino acid sequence: CASRQGVSNQPQHF.

The chain couples TRBV6-1 to TRBJ2-5; a possible D gene is TRBD1 (7 bases). With the DNA end fitting TRBJ2-7 better, the J assignment may be wrong. This CDR3 spans 15 amino acids. Germline V gene sequence: CDR1 MNHNS, CDR2 SASEGT. In DNA form, the CDR3 reads TGTGCCAGCAGTGAAGAGGAGGGGGCCTCCTACGAGCAGTACTTC. This sequence encodes CASSEEEGASYEQYF.

The chain employs TRBV5-1 and TRBJ2-6, with D unclear. The CDR3 covers 16 residues. The V and J ends lost 6 bases and 0 bases respectively, with 13 bases between them. CDR1 SGHRS and CDR2 YFSETQ come from the germline V gene. CDR3 in amino acids: CASKSSFASGANVLTF. The CDR3 DNA reads as TGCGCCAGCAAGTCTAGTTTTGCCTCTGGGGCCAACGTCCTGACTTTC.

The chain links TRBV4-1 to TRBJ2-1; D gene unclear. The germline V and J ends were trimmed by 3 bases and 10 bases, with 13 bases remaining between them. Germline CDR1 MGHRA, CDR2 YSYEKL. The CDR3 covers 13 residues. CDR3 in DNA: TGCGCCAGCAGCCATCTAGGCCCGGTAGAGCAGTTCTTC. Translated: CASSHLGPVEQFF.

The chain couples TRBV6-5 to TRBJ2-7; 12 bases fit TRBD2. The germline gives CDR1 MNHEY, CDR2 SVGAGI. J gave up 7 bases and V 6 bases, and 10 bases lay outside the gene matches. The CDR3 covers 15 residues. Here the CDR3 reads CASRARWTSGNEQYF. The CDR3, as DNA: TGTGCCAGCAGGGCTCGTTGGACTAGCGGGAATGAGCAGTACTTC.

With regard to this clone: The sample holds other DNA sequences that translate to the same CDR3. The chain uses TRBV28 and TRBJ2-1, with TRBD2 identical over 7 bases. This CDR3 region has 15 residues. From germline, CDR1 is MDHEN and CDR2 SYDVKM. Trimming took 3 bases from V and 12 from J; bases not matched to a gene: 14. In nucleotides, the CDR3 is TGTGCCAGCAGTTTCAGCGGGGAACGGACGATGGGGCAGTTCTTC. It encodes CASSFSGERTMGQFF.

V usage is TRBV29-1 and J usage is TRBJ1-5; 9 bases match TRBD1. The CDR3 has 13 amino acids. V was pared by 4 bases and J by 4 bases, with 2 bases of the junction left unmatched. Germline V gene sequence: CDR1 SQVTM, CDR2 ANQGSEA. For the CDR3, the DNA is TGCAGCGTTGGGACAGGGGAAAATCAGCCCCAGCATTTT. Translated: CSVGTGENQPQHF.

CDR3 sequence reads: CSAHAQGKYEQYF. The CDR3 nucleotides read TGCAGCGCCCACGCTCAGGGGAAGTACGAGCAGTACTTC. This chain links TRBV29-1 with TRBJ2-5, with D perhaps matching TRBD1 (6 bases). Near its end, the DNA agrees better with TRBJ2-7, so the J call may be wrong. The CDR3 loop spans 13 amino acids. The germline V gene has CDR1 SQVTM and CDR2 ANQGSEA.

This rearrangement joins TRBV27 to TRBJ2-7; D possibly corresponds to TRBD2 (6 bases). This CDR3 comprises 15 residues. Trimming took 5 bases from V and 2 from J, leaving 16 bases between them. Germline V lookup: CDR1 MNHEY, CDR2 SMNVEV (reference sequence). CDR3 loop: CASSKRDFPTYEQYF. CDR3 DNA: TGTGCCAGCAGTAAACGGGACTTCCCAACCTACGAGCAGTACTTC.

This chain joins TRBV28 and TRBJ2-1; D may be TRBD1 (6 bases). This CDR3 comprises 14 residues. Germline V lookup: CDR1 MDHEN, CDR2 SYDVKM. Trimming removed 5 bases from V and 3 bases from J, with 11 bases in between. DNA for the CDR3: TGTGCCAGCAGTGCAACAGGGATCTACAATGAGCAGTTCTTC. The encoded protein is CASSATGIYNEQFF.

The rearrangement links TRBV27 to TRBJ2-3, with a weak D call TRBD2 (6 bases). The germline V gene encodes CDR1 MNHEY and CDR2 SMNVEV (reference sequence). This CDR3 has 13 residues. Trimming left V 5 bases short and J 8 bases short, with 14 bases between. The CDR3 sequence: CASSDRQGGTQYF. For the CDR3, the DNA is TGTGCCAGCAGTGACCGGCAGGGAGGTACGCAGTATTTT.

This rearrangement joins TRBV4-3 to TRBJ2-4; TRBD1 is a possible D gene (5 bases). The CDR3 runs 18 residues. V lost 1 base, J lost 1 base, and 17 bases lay in between. Per the germline V gene, CDR1 is LGHNA and CDR2 is YSLEER. CDR3 coding DNA: TGCGCCAGCAGCCAAGCCGGACACACCAGTAATGCCAAAAACATTCAGTACTTC. This encodes CASSQAGHTSNAKNIQYF.

V and J are TRBV30 and TRBJ2-7; D is possibly TRBD2 (7 bases). CDR1 and CDR2 (germline): GTSNPN, SVGIG (reference sequence). CDR3 length: 16 residues. V lost 3 bases, J lost 3 bases, and 21 bases lay in between. CDR3 nucleotide sequence: TGTGCCTGGAGCGCTCGGGGGGCAGGCTATGACTACGAGCAGTACTTC. It specifies CAWSARGAGYDYEQYF.

This sequence joins TRBV6-8 and TRBJ1-3; the D is unclear. Germline V gene lookup returns CDR1 MNHGY and CDR2 SAAAGT. V was pared by 11 bases and J by 4 bases, with 9 bases between. This CDR3 region has 11 residues. The CDR3 sequence is CALEEGNTIYF. In DNA, the CDR3 is TGTGCCTTAGAGGAAGGAAACACCATATATTTT.

The genes are TRBV5-4 and TRBJ2-3; 7 bases are shared with TRBD1. Germline V lookup: CDR1 SGHNT, CDR2 YYREEE (reference sequence). The CDR3 is made up of 14 amino acids. Unmatched junction bases numbered 6, after V lost 4 bases and J lost 4 bases. The DNA for the CDR3 is TGTGCCAGCAGCCAATACAGGGGTTCAGATACGCAGTATTTT. This gives the protein CASSQYRGSDTQYF. The full variable domain, its missing parts supplied by reference TRBV5-4 and TRBJ2-3, is ETGVTQSPTHLIKTRGQQVTLRCSSQSGHNTVSWYQQALGQGPQFIFQYYREEENGRGNFPPRFSGLQFPNYSSELNVNALELDDSALYLCASSQYRGSDTQYFGPGTRLTVL.

The chain has TRBV9 and TRBJ2-3; D is unclear. Between the trimmed V and J ends, which lost 7 bases and 2 bases, there was a span of 8 bases. CDR1 is SGDLS, CDR2 YYNGEE, per germline. The CDR3 length is 12 residues. CDR3 region: CASRGNTDTQYF. Here the CDR3 DNA reads TGTGCCAGCCGAGGAAACACAGATACGCAGTATTTT.

The chain recombines TRBV4-2 with TRBJ2-2, with TRBD2 identical over 9 bases. Per germline, CDR1 LGHNA and CDR2 YNFKEQ. The CDR3 sequence is 16 residues long. The junction had 4 bases not matched to a gene; V was cut back by 1 base and J by 4 bases. CDR3 amino acids: CASSQAEREATGELFF. The CDR3 DNA is TGTGCCAGCAGCCAAGCCGAGCGGGAGGCCACCGGGGAGCTGTTTTTT.

V usage is TRBV5-6 and J usage is TRBJ1-5, with D unclear. The CDR3 consists of 14 residues. Trimming stripped 5 bases from V and 2 bases from J, with 11 bases between. CDR1 and CDR2 from the germline V gene are SGHDT and YYEEEE. The CDR3 protein is CASRWSGGNQPQHF. CDR3 DNA sequence: TGTGCCAGCAGGTGGTCAGGTGGCAATCAGCCCCAGCATTTT.

The chain couples TRBV7-9 to TRBJ1-5, with 12 nucleotides matching TRBD1. The CDR3 contains 19 residues. CDR1 is SEHNR and CDR2 is FQNEAQ in the germline V gene (reference sequence). Trimming cost V 4 bases and J 0 bases; bases outside gene matches: 10. CDR3 amino acids: CASSWGTGGSLNSNQPQHF. The DNA of the CDR3 is TGTGCCAGCAGCTGGGGGACAGGGGGCTCCTTAAATAGCAATCAGCCCCAGCATTTT.

The chain couples TRBV7-9 to TRBJ2-7; 10 nucleotides line up with TRBD2. Trimming took 6 bases from V and 3 from J; bases not matched to a gene: 2. Germline-derived CDR1 and CDR2 are SEHNR and FQNEAQ (reference sequence). There are 13 residues in the CDR3. The CDR3 DNA sequence: TGTGCCAGCAGTAGCGGGAGGTACTACGAGCAGTACTTC. Protein sequence: CASSSGRYYEQYF.

The chain has TRBV30 and TRBJ2-2; 11 positions agree with TRBD1. J gave up 6 bases and V 1 base, and 7 bases lay outside the gene matches. From germline, CDR1 is GTSNPN and CDR2 SVGIG (reference sequence). CDR3 length: 16 residues. The CDR3 is CAWSGKGQGVAGELFF. The DNA of the CDR3 is TGTGCCTGGAGTGGGAAGGGACAGGGGGTTGCCGGGGAGCTGTTTTTT.

The chain is built from TRBV4-3 and TRBJ2-6; maybe TRBD1 (5 bases). From germline, CDR1 is LGHNA and CDR2 YSLEER. The CDR3 has 17 amino acids. The V and J ends lost 4 bases and 1 base respectively, with 14 bases between them. Here the CDR3 reads CASSPRGTTSGANVLTF. CDR3 sequence (DNA): TGCGCCAGCAGCCCAAGGGGTACAACATCTGGGGCCAACGTCCTGACTTTC.

CDR3 bases: TGTGCCAGCCATCCCGGGACAGGGCTACCCTTGACCCAGTACTTC. It is translated as CASHPGTGLPLTQYF. This sequence joins TRBV19 and TRBJ2-5; 9 nucleotides align to TRBD1. Germline assignment: CDR1 LNHDA and CDR2 SQIVND (reference sequence). The V segment lost 9 bases and the J segment 7 bases; nucleotides outside the gene matches: 15. The CDR3 spans 15 residues.

The chain joins TRBV4-1 to TRBJ2-7, with a possible D match to TRBD2 (5 bases). CDR1 and CDR2 from the germline V gene are MGHRA and YSYEKL. The CDR3 contains 14 residues. With 8 bases removed from V and 0 bases from J, the gap between germline ends came to 14 bases. CDR3 protein: CASGEGLGSYEQYF. CDR3 DNA: TGCGCCAGCGGAGAGGGATTGGGCTCCTACGAGCAGTACTTC.

CDR3 loop: CASSFRTSGSYNEQFF. For the CDR3, the DNA is TGTGCCAGCAGCTTTCGGACTAGCGGATCCTACAATGAGCAGTTCTTC. J is TRBJ2-1 and V is TRBV11-2, with TRBD2 identical over 10 bases. The junction had 3 bases not matched to a gene; V was cut back by 3 bases and J by 1 base. The CDR3 is 16 residues long. The germline CDR1 and CDR2 sequences are SGHAT and FQNNGV. Variable domain in full (rest from reference TRBV11-2 and TRBJ2-1): EAGVAQSPRYKIIEKRQSVAFWCNPISGHATLYWYQQILGQGPKLLIQFQNNGVVDDSQLPKDRFSAERLKGVDSTLKIQPAKLEDSAVYLCASSFRTSGSYNEQFFGPGTRLTVL.